This passage covers 20 T cell receptor beta chains from one sample sequenced in a study of blood T cell repertoires in COVID-19. The repertoire was sequenced with immunoSEQ multiplex PCR; TCRdb's copy has only in-frame clones and lacks some. The sample consists of about 42,000 clones, 90% of them appearing once. Sequenced input: peripheral blood. These receptor sequences come from a man in his fifties or sixties with active COVID-19.

This sequence joins TRBV27 and TRBJ2-1, with D tentatively TRBD1 (6 bases). CDR3 length: 14 amino acids. Germline CDR1 is MNHEY and CDR2 is SMNVEV (reference sequence). Trimming removed 2 bases at V and 1 base at J, with 6 bases between. Here the CDR3 reads CASSLGQSYNEQFF. The CDR3 region has the DNA TGTGCCAGCAGTTTAGGACAGTCCTACAATGAGCAGTTCTTC.

The sample holds one count of this clone. The chain recombines TRBV12-3 or TRBV12-4 with TRBJ2-1; tentative D call: TRBD1 (6 bases). This CDR3 spans 11 amino acids. Trimming pared 5 bases from V and 8 bases from J, leaving 7 bases between. The CDR3 region is CASSTGYEQFF. DNA for the CDR3: TGTGCCAGCAGTACAGGGTATGAGCAGTTCTTC.

The chain carries TRBV9 and TRBJ2-7; D perhaps matches TRBD1 (7 bases). CDR1 is SGDLS, CDR2 YYNGEE, per germline. The CDR3 sequence is 15 residues long. V was cut by 4 bases and J by 3 bases, with 17 bases left in between. The chain's CDR3 is CASSPGGIGYYEQYF. The DNA for the CDR3 is TGTGCCAGCAGCCCAGGGGGGATAGGTTACTACGAGCAGTACTTC.

The chain is built from TRBV4-1 and TRBJ1-2; 7 bases line up with TRBD1. V trimming: 1 base; J trimming: 0 bases; junction bases outside the gene matches: 8. Germline V gene data show CDR1 as MGHRA and CDR2 as YSYEKL. This CDR3 is built from 17 residues. The CDR3 sequence is CASSQVDLGTANYGYTF. Here the CDR3 DNA reads TGCGCCAGCAGCCAAGTTGATCTCGGGACAGCTAACTATGGCTACACCTTC.

For the CDR3, the DNA is TGTGCCAGCAGCCCCAAAGACAGGGGTAACACCGGGGAGCTGTTTTTT. Translated: CASSPKDRGNTGELFF. This chain links TRBV5-5 with TRBJ2-2, with 8 nucleotides matching TRBD1. The germline V gene has CDR1 SGHKS and CDR2 YYEKEE (reference sequence). Trimming at V came to 4 bases and at J to 2 bases, leaving 7 bases not matched to a gene. CDR3 size: 16 residues.

The chain links TRBV5-4 to TRBJ1-1; D unresolved. Germline CDR1 SGHNT, CDR2 YYREEE (reference sequence). Trimming shortened V by 5 bases and J by 4 bases, and 12 bases separated the two germline ends. The CDR3 sequence is 13 residues long. The DNA of the CDR3 is TGTGCCAGCAGTCGTGTCCCCGGCACTGAAGCTTTCTTT. Amino acids: CASSRVPGTEAFF.

Only one count was recorded for this clone. This rearrangement joins TRBV3-1 (or the pseudogene TRBV3-2) to TRBJ2-7, with D possibly TRBD2 on 5 matching bases. The V gene lost 4 bases and the J gene lost 9 bases, with 19 bases spanning the gap. Per germline, CDR1 LGHDT and CDR2 YNNKEL (reference sequence). The CDR3 extends over 14 amino acids. The CDR3 DNA reads as TGTGCCAGCAGCCCAAATGGAGGTAGGGCTGGGCAGTACTTC. Translated, it gives CASSPNGGRAGQYF.

This chain joins TRBV18 and TRBJ1-2, with 8 bases aligning to TRBD1. Looked up from germline, CDR1 is KGHSH and CDR2 is LQKENI. J gave up 3 bases and V 5 bases, and 8 bases lay outside the gene matches. CDR3 length: 15 residues. The CDR3 region has the DNA TGTGCCAGCTCAGCTACTACGGGACAGGACTATGGCTACACCTTC. Protein product: CASSATTGQDYGYTF.

The rearrangement joins TRBV5-1 to TRBJ1-4; 9 nucleotides match TRBD1. Germline CDR1 SGHRS, CDR2 YFSETQ. V lost 7 bases, J lost 4 bases, and 11 bases stayed unmatched. This CDR3 has 16 amino acids. The CDR3 sequence is CASAFAPGQGNEKLFF. CDR3 coding DNA: TGCGCCAGCGCTTTCGCCCCGGGACAGGGTAATGAAAAACTGTTTTTT.

The genes are TRBV6-2 or TRBV6-3 and TRBJ2-3, with a tentative D call TRBD1 (6 bases). The V end lost 4 bases, the J end lost 2 bases, and 19 bases lay between the germline ends. The CDR3 has 17 amino acids. Looked up from germline, CDR1 is MNHEY and CDR2 is SVGEGT. For the CDR3, the DNA is TGTGCCAGCAGTTCCTTGAGGGCAGGGGTAACCACAGATACGCAGTATTTT. Translation: CASSSLRAGVTTDTQYF.

The chain carries TRBV28 and TRBJ1-6; 8 bases are shared with TRBD1. V dropped 5 bases and J dropped 3; count of bases not matched to a gene: 3. Germline loops: CDR1 MDHEN, CDR2 SYDVKM. CDR3 length equals 15 residues. As DNA, the CDR3 is TGTGCCAGCAGTCGAGGACAGGGCTATAATTCACCCCTCCACTTT. Residues: CASSRGQGYNSPLHF.

The J gene is TRBJ1-1, the V gene TRBV10-3, with TRBD1 as a possible D gene (5 bases). The CDR3 is made up of 13 amino acids. V lost 2 bases and J lost 1, with 5 bases in between. CDR1 ENHRY and CDR2 SYGVKD come from the germline V gene. The CDR3 here is CAISEGQNTEAFF. The DNA for the CDR3 is TGTGCCATCAGTGAGGGACAGAACACTGAAGCTTTCTTT.

V and J are TRBV15 and TRBJ2-5, with 14 bases fitting TRBD2. V lost 5 bases and J lost 4; bases outside the gene matches: 6. CDR1 and CDR2 (germline): LNHNV, YYDKDF (reference sequence). The CDR3 is made up of 16 amino acids. The CDR3: CATSERLAGGRETQYF. The CDR3 region has the DNA TGTGCCACCAGCGAACGACTAGCGGGGGGGCGAGAGACCCAGTACTTC.

This clone occurred once. The gene calls are TRBV6-5 and TRBJ1-3; TRBD1 might be the D (6 bases). With 2 bases removed from V and 3 bases from J, the gap between germline ends came to 14 bases. Per the germline V gene, CDR1 is MNHEY and CDR2 is SVGAGI. This CDR3 is built from 16 residues. The CDR3 protein is CASSYAGTGYGNTIYF. The CDR3 DNA reads as TGTGCCAGCAGTTACGCGGGTACAGGGTATGGAAACACCATATATTTT.

The V and J genes are TRBV3-1 (or the pseudogene TRBV3-2) and TRBJ1-2, with 7 bases identical to TRBD1. The J segment lost 5 bases and the V segment lost 1 base, leaving 10 bases of the junction unmatched. CDR1 is LGHDT, CDR2 YNNKEL, per germline (reference sequence). The CDR3 sequence is 16 residues long. The CDR3 DNA reads TGTGCCAGCAGCCAAGTGGGTGGGCAGGGGGGATATGGCTACACCTTC. Its translation: CASSQVGGQGGYGYTF.

V usage is TRBV15 and J usage is TRBJ2-1; 8 nucleotides align to TRBD1. After removal of 1 base from V and 4 bases from J, the junction contained 6 bases not matched to a gene. This CDR3 contains 16 residues. Germline values: CDR1 LNHNV, CDR2 YYDKDF (reference sequence). The CDR3 loop is CATSRGGQGSYNEQFF. The CDR3, as DNA: TGTGCCACCAGCAGAGGAGGACAGGGTTCTTACAATGAGCAGTTCTTC. Complete variable domain (other parts from reference TRBV15 and TRBJ2-1): DAMVIQNPRYQVTQFGKPVTLSCSQTLNHNVMYWYQQKSSQAPKLLFHYYDKDFNNEADTPDNFQSRRPNTSFCFLDIRSPGLGDTAMYLCATSRGGQGSYNEQFFGPGTRLTVL.

This clone turned up a few times. The V and J genes are TRBV7-8 and TRBJ2-1, with a tentative D call TRBD2 (7 bases). Germline CDR1 and CDR2: SGHVS and FQNEAQ. V lost 6 bases to trimming and J lost 9 bases, with 30 bases between them. The CDR3 is made up of 18 amino acids. DNA for the CDR3: TGTGCCAGCAGAGGGCCGGTTCGGGGGGCCGGTTTGGGCGGTGAGCAGTTCTTC. Its translation: CASRGPVRGAGLGGEQFF.

V gene TRBV5-1 combines with J gene TRBJ2-7; maybe TRBD1 (5 bases). The germline gives CDR1 SGHRS, CDR2 YFSETQ. The CDR3 sequence is 12 residues long. Trimming shortened V by 5 bases and J by 1 base, and 7 bases separated the two germline ends. CDR3 DNA: TGCGCCAGCAGGGGGCGATCCTACGAGCAGTACTTC. As protein: CASRGRSYEQYF.

The CDR3 spells CSASLGGSSYEQYF. CDR3 nucleotides: TGCAGTGCTAGTTTAGGGGGCTCCTCCTACGAGCAGTACTTC. The rearrangement links TRBV20-1 to TRBJ2-7, with TRBD1 matching over 7 bases. Trimming cost V 3 bases and J 0 bases; bases outside gene matches: 5. There are 14 residues in the CDR3. The germline gives CDR1 DFQATT, CDR2 SNEGSKA (reference sequence).

The chain joins TRBV7-9 to TRBJ1-2; D possibly corresponds to TRBD1 (6 bases). V was shortened by 1 base and J by 1 base, with 10 bases between the two germline ends. Germline CDR1 is SEHNR and CDR2 is FQNEAQ (reference sequence). The CDR3 is 15 amino acids. The CDR3 reads CASSLGQVLNYGYTF. The CDR3 DNA reads TGTGCCAGCAGCTTAGGACAGGTCCTTAACTATGGCTACACCTTC.